This T cell receptor beta chain originates from a study of blood T cell repertoires in COVID-19. Study at large: Sites across the United States, Italy and Spain contributed samples from acute and convalescent COVID-19. The analysed material was cDNA or gDNA that came from T cells, B-cell-depleted T cells, or PBMCs.

In the study's own analysis: Estimation of nucleated cell counts relied on the amplification of reference gene primers. Produced via immunoSEQ multiplex PCR; TCRdb's table is partial and in-frame only. V and J calls and clone size follow that table, whereas D and trimming were derived from the DNA. The sample consists of approximately 140,000 clones, around 86% of them appearing once. Germline V lookup: CDR1 SEHNR, CDR2 FQNEAQ (reference sequence). The trim removed 5 bases at V and 0 bases at J, leaving 5 bases unmatched. The CDR3 totals 15 residues. The clonotype originates from an elderly man with acute or convalescent COVID-19. This chain uses TRBV7-9 with TRBJ1-1, with TRBD1 identical over 8 bases. Sequencing was done on a sample of peripheral blood. The CDR3 here is CASSRQGALNTEAFF. The DNA of the CDR3 is TGTGCCAGCAGCAGGCAGGGGGCTTTGAACACTGAAGCTTTCTTT.